Given below is one T cell receptor (beta chain) in context. Its antigen remains unidentified. Nothing much larger sits one base from this clone, and base qualities are not available. The data stem from a study of shared clonotypes between healthy human individuals (dated by TCRdb to between 2020 and 2021). As for the study more broadly: The cohort included three men and a couple of women between 18 and 49 years of age. Per donor, three plates each were used for CD4 naive and CD4 memory, two for CD8 naive, and one for CD8 memory. To estimate repertoire size and how much clonotype sharing occurs between individuals, the study deeply sequenced the blood TCR repertoires of about five healthy adults. To increase sequencing depth and limit assay-specific biases, TCR repertoire library preparation and sequencing were carried out by different laboratories using diverse techniques. Leukapheresis yielded between about 0.94 and 10 billion PBMCs per donor. Results and caveats for the whole study, not just this receptor: Because the study included a small number of donors, the genetic and exposure-history diversity represented was limited. Clonotypes shared by all four sorted-subset donors showed higher generation probabilities than non-shared clonotypes. Pairwise subsampling led to the expectation that sequencing depth would affect the degree of clonotype sharing among donors. Estimated clonotype richness was generally larger for naive than for memory subsets. Sampling was limited to blood, and TCR repertoires in tissue likely differ from TCR repertoires in blood. Across four donors, approximately 4.6% of naive CD4, 3% to 4% of naive CD8, under 2.5% of memory CD4, and approximately 0.4% of memory CD8 clonotypes were shared. Even with the large sequencing depth, rarefaction of the sorted-subset datasets indicated that sequencing was incomplete.

The CDR1 and CDR2 encoded by the germline V gene are ENHRY and SYGVKD. The junction carries 15 bases between V and J, which are trimmed by 0 bases and 6 bases respectively. From the cysteine up to the phenylalanine, the CDR3 has a length of 16 residues. The DNA shown is the 48-base CDR3, in frame from base 1. Using the deep immunoSEQ assay, multiplex PCR amplified TCR CDR3 regions from genomic DNA. Extracted genomic DNA from each cell subset was spread evenly across all wells of several immunoSEQ 96-well plates, with each plate serving as a replicate. For sorted subsets, approximately 190 ng of genomic DNA, equivalent to 30,000 or so T cell genomes, went into each replicate PCR. The purified libraries were quantified using a Qubit 3.0 fluorometer, sized with a Bioanalyzer 2100, and then quantified again using the KAPA Library Quantification kit. Each immunoSEQ 96-well plate was sequenced on its own single-read 150-cycle Illumina NextSeq 550 flow cell. On the study's bioinformatics: Because the immunoSEQ output held only junctional sequences and lacked quality scores, the filtering could not match the filtering applied to full-length reads. Sequences were annotated with PyIR, a Python wrapper for IgBLAST v1.9, using IMGT germline references to assign V/J genes and CDR3. Reads with weak V/J assignments (E-value above 1e-6), missing CDR3, stop codons, out-of-frame junctions, or ambiguous translated residues were removed. A V3J clonotype was defined by an identical inferred V gene, J gene, and CDR3 amino acid sequence. To compute the percentage overlap between repertoires, the number of shared unique clonotypes was divided by the size of the smaller repertoire. Richness of each repertoire was evaluated using RTK rarefaction, the Chao1 estimator, and Recon v2.1 estimates of unobserved clonotypes. Generation probabilities for all TCRbeta clonotypes obtained by the gDNA method from several donors were computed using OLGA. TCRdb stores this immuneACCESS table with in-frame sequences only. Part of the clones is absent; in the studies checked, under half of the shortfall reflects unresolved V genes, and no reason is known for the rest. That table supplies the V and J calls and clone size; D and trimming were determined from the DNA. Within this sample are roughly 400,000 clones, with about 96% of them counted one time only. The leading ten clones occupy around 0.32% of the sample.

Donors were healthy HIV-negative adults with no recently reported acute infections or vaccinations. Every donor was a Caucasian adult living in Nashville, Tennessee, USA. CD8 memory samples combined magnetically selected CD45RO+ cells with CCR7-negative CD45RA+ effector memory (TemRA) cells. Blood was collected by leukapheresis, and PBMCs were isolated by Ficoll-Histopaque density gradient centrifugation and then cryopreserved in liquid nitrogen vapor phase. Purity and quantity of every magnetically sorted T cell population were checked by analytical flow cytometry. From each sorted fraction, genomic DNA was isolated and quantified by UV absorbance on a Nanodrop 2000c.

The sequence links TRBV10-3 to TRBJ1-5; the D gene identity is not certain. The sequenced material came from memory CD8+ T cells sorted from blood. The label giving this sample's cell subset or site can be read as: CD45RO+ cells pooled with CCR7-negative TemRA cells. The sequence came from a man aged 25-40 years in good health. The CDR3 reads CAISESLQRAFQPQHF. Read as DNA, the sequence is TGTGCCATCAGTGAGTCCCTACAGAGGGCATTTCAGCCCCAGCATTTT.